These T cell receptor beta chains were read from a single sample in a study of CXCR3-negative and CXCR3-positive naive CD8 T cells. Each CDR3 protein gets one entry in TCRdb, which reprocessed the 5' RACE reads and gives no DNA. Recorded for this sample: around 95,000 distinct CDR3 sequences. The sample taken for sequencing was naive CXCR3+ CD8+ T cells from blood. Receptors originate from a human donor in good health. Some clones in this sample may be carry-over from other donors' samples. Each CDR3 is given with its conserved first and last residue.

v_call	j_call	cdr3_aa
TRBV7-9	TRBJ2-7	CASSSLDYEQYF
TRBV9	TRBJ1-5	CASSQEWGQPQHF
TRBV7-9	TRBJ2-5	CASSRGLARQETQYF
TRBV5-6	TRBJ2-2	CASSFLAGAELFF
TRBV11-3	TRBJ2-3	CASSLAVTRVAGASTDTQYF
TRBV25-1	TRBJ2-7	CASREGISPYEQYF
TRBV20-1	TRBJ2-7	CSAQGLGAYEQYF
TRBV9	TRBJ2-1	CASSALTGGNEQFF
TRBV29-1	TRBJ2-3	CSVGPTDTQYF
TRBV7-3	TRBJ1-1	CASSLLGTGTTEAFF
TRBV6-2/TRBV6-3	TRBJ2-1	CASSYSLQQGTKGGEQFF
TRBV6-5	TRBJ2-1	CASRAGTGYEQFF
TRBV20-1	TRBJ2-7	CSASGPAHEQYF
TRBV7-9	TRBJ2-7	CASSLARTNSYEQYF
TRBV7-9	TRBJ2-3	CASSTLAGGYTDTQYF
TRBV25-1	TRBJ2-1	CASSEIGAYNEQFF
TRBV6-5	TRBJ2-1	CASSPGGGYNEQFF
TRBV29-1	TRBJ1-2	CSVEGRLGYTF
TRBV10-3	TRBJ2-1	CAISAGQGASYNEQFF
TRBV6-5	TRBJ2-3	CATGRTGVNTQYF
TRBV12-3/TRBV12-4	TRBJ2-1	CASSFISGPPYNEQFF
TRBV29-1	TRBJ2-7	CSGREDSYEQYF
TRBV7-9	TRBJ1-2	CASSAGTGGVRHGYTF
TRBV5-5	TRBJ2-2	CASSLKEGAGELFF
TRBV5-4	TRBJ1-1	CASSWGTGGNTEAFF
TRBV7-6	TRBJ2-2	CASSFGRAGGPTGELFF
TRBV4-2	TRBJ2-3	CASGTPADTQYF
TRBV12-2	TRBJ2-1	CASRCPMRASYNEQFF
TRBV20-1	TRBJ2-1	CSAREPGGALYNEQFF
TRBV30	TRBJ1-6	CACEGARFNSPLHF
TRBV15	TRBJ1-1	CATSSLLAVTNTEAFF
TRBV4-3	TRBJ1-5	CASSQDSGGEWRRNQPQHF
TRBV7-9	TRBJ2-7	CASSLFGGYTYEQYF
TRBV7-8	TRBJ2-7	CASSLYGSPYEQYF
TRBV6-2/TRBV6-3	TRBJ2-4	CASSYSRNLDIQYF
TRBV20-1	TRBJ2-3	CSARGRDRSTDTQYF
TRBV4-2	TRBJ2-1	CASSQEAPSDYNEQFF
TRBV14	TRBJ2-7	CASSQGTGPSYEQYF